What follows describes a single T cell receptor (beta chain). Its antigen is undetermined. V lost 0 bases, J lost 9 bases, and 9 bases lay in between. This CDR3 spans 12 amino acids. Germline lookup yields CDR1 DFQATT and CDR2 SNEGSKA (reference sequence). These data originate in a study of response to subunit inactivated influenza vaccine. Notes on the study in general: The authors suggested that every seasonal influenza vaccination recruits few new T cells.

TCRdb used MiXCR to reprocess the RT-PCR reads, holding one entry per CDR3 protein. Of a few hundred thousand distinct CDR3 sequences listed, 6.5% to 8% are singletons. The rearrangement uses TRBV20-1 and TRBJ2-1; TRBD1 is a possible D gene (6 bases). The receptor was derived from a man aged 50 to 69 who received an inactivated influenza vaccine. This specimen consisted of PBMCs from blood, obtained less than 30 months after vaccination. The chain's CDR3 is CSARDGGREQFF. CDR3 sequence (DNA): TGCAGTGCTAGAGATGGGGGCCGTGAGCAGTTCTTC.